Presented here are 8 T cell receptor beta chains from one specimen sequenced in a study of blood T cell repertoires in COVID-19. Clones were sequenced by immunoSEQ multiplex PCR, and TCRdb holds only the in-frame ones, with some missing. The sample records 90,000 to 130,000 clones, roughly 70% being singletons. The sample taken for sequencing was peripheral blood. Receptor source: a woman aged 40-49 years with acute or convalescent COVID-19.

DNA for the CDR3: TGTGCCAGCAGCTCTATTGGTGGTGAAGCTTTCTTT. The encoded protein is CASSSIGGEAFF. This chain uses TRBV7-9 with TRBJ1-1, with D uncertain. CDR1 is SEHNR and CDR2 is FQNEAQ in the germline V gene (reference sequence). The CDR3 has 12 residues. Trimming removed 4 bases at V and 7 bases at J, with 10 bases between.

This clone occurred a few times. CDR3 protein: CASSLASAHRADGVQYF. DNA for the CDR3: TGTGCCAGCAGCTTAGCGTCGGCGCACCGAGCGGACGGGGTGCAGTACTTC. This chain uses TRBV7-9 with TRBJ2-7, with D perhaps TRBD2 (5 bases). Trimming cost V 0 bases and J 9 bases, with 24 bases left between them. The CDR3 contains 17 residues. Germline-derived CDR1 and CDR2 are SEHNR and FQNEAQ (reference sequence).

This clone was recorded once. This sequence joins TRBV30 and TRBJ2-6, with TRBD2 as a possible D gene (7 bases). V lost 3 bases and J lost 2, with 17 bases in between. Germline V CDR1 and CDR2: GTSNPN, SVGIG (reference sequence). The CDR3 extends over 17 amino acids. DNA for the CDR3: TGTGCCTGGAGGTGGGGGGGACACTCTGCTGGGGCCAACGTCCTGACTTTC. It encodes CAWRWGGHSAGANVLTF.

This chain links TRBV5-1 with TRBJ2-5; TRBD2 matches 7 bases. This CDR3 contains 16 residues. J was trimmed by 5 bases and V by 1 base; bases with no gene match: 11. The germline CDR1 and CDR2 sequences are SGHRS and YFSETQ. The CDR3 nucleotides are TGCGCCAGCAGCTTGAATGGGCCAGGGAGGGAGGAGACCCAGTACTTC. Amino acid sequence: CASSLNGPGREETQYF.

The rearrangement joins TRBV10-3 to TRBJ2-5; possibly TRBD1 for D (6 bases). CDR3 length: 12 amino acids. Trimming cost V 5 bases and J 4 bases, with 8 bases left between them. In germline, CDR1 is ENHRY, CDR2 SYGVKD. CDR3 in DNA: TGTGCCATCAGTCGAGGGGGAGAGACCCAGTACTTC. This encodes CAISRGGETQYF.

The rearrangement uses TRBV25-1 and TRBJ2-2; 8 bases are a match to TRBD1. V lost 7 bases, J lost 1 base, and 8 bases stayed unmatched. Germline V lookup: CDR1 MGHDK, CDR2 SYGVNS. The length of the CDR3 is 16 residues. CDR3 sequence (DNA): TGTGCCAGCAAGTTCCGACAGGGGATGAACACCGGGGAGCTGTTTTTT. This translates into CASKFRQGMNTGELFF.

The chain uses TRBV6-1 and TRBJ1-2, with unresolved D. With 1 base removed from V and 4 bases from J, the gap between germline ends came to 13 bases. CDR1 is MNHNS and CDR2 is SASEGT in the germline V gene. This CDR3 is built from 15 residues. CDR3 in amino acids: CASSEEGAWSYGYTF. The CDR3 DNA follows: TGTGCCAGCAGTGAAGAAGGTGCATGGAGCTATGGCTACACCTTC.

The CDR3 DNA reads TGTGCCAGCAGCTTAGATGGGAGGGGTAGCGAGCAGTACTTC. Amino acid sequence: CASSLDGRGSEQYF. V usage is TRBV11-2 and J usage is TRBJ2-7, with 7 bases fitting TRBD2. There are 14 residues in the CDR3. Germline CDR1 is SGHAT and CDR2 is FQNNGV. V shed 0 bases and J 6 bases; nucleotides not matched to a gene: 5.